Described below is a single TCR beta chain sequence and its context. Its antigen is not identified. Data came from immunoSEQ multiplex PCR; TCRdb stores just in-frame clones and leaves some out. The profile shows about 120,000 clones, 90% to 95% of them singletons. The record originates from a study of siplizumab effects on memory and regulatory T cells. Broader study findings: Roughly 80-97% of proliferating CD4+ or CD8+ clones lacked an assignable naive or memory phenotype. Naive T cells were seen as more diverse than memory cells and as major alloresponse contributors. Siplizumab significantly reduced alloreactive sequences traceable to unstimulated CD4+ memory cells.

The trim removed 4 bases at V and 5 bases at J, leaving 9 bases unmatched. Germline CDR1 MNHNY, CDR2 SVGAGI (reference sequence). This CDR3 has 16 residues. This receptor was identified in a human donor in good health. This chain joins TRBV6-6 and TRBJ1-5; 9 nucleotides align to TRBD1. The sequencing sample was made of non-Treg CD4+ T cells sorted from blood. The CDR3 loop is CASSSITGGGDQPQHF. CDR3 coding DNA: TGTGCCAGCAGTTCCATTACAGGGGGCGGTGATCAGCCCCAGCATTTT.